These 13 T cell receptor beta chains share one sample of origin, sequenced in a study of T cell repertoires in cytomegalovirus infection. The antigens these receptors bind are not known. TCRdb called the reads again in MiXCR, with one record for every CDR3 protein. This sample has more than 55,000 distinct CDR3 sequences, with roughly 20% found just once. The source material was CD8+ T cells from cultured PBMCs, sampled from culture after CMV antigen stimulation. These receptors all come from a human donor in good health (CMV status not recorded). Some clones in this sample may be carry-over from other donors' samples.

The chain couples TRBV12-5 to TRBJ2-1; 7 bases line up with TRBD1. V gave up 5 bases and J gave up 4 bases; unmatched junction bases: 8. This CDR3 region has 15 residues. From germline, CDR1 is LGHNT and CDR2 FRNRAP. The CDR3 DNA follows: TGTGCTAGTGGTCCCGACAGGGTTTGGTACAATGAGCAGTTCTTC. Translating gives CASGPDRVWYNEQFF. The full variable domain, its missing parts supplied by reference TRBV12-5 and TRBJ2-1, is DARVTQTPRHKVTEMGQEVTMRCQPILGHNTVFWYRQTMMQGLELLAYFRNRAPLDDSGMPKDRFSAEMPDATLATLKIQPSEPRDSAVYFCASGPDRVWYNEQFFGPGTRLTVL.

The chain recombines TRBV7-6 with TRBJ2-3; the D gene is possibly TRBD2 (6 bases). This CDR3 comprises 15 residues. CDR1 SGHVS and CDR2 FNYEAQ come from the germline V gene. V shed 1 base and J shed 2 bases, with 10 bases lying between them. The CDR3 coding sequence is TGTGCCAGCAGCTTAGGGGCGGGAAACACAGATACGCAGTATTTT. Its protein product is CASSLGAGNTDTQYF.

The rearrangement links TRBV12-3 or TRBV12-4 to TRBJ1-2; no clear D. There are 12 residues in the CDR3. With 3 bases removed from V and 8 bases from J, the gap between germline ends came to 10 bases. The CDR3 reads CASSFKLEGYTF. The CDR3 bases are TGTGCCAGCAGTTTTAAGTTGGAAGGCTACACCTTC.

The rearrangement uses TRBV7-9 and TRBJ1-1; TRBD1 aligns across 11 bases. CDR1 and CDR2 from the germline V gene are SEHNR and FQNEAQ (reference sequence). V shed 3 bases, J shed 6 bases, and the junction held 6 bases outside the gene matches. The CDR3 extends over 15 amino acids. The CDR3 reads CASSLGTGGGSEAFF. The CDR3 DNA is TGTGCCAGCAGCTTGGGGACAGGGGGAGGATCTGAAGCTTTCTTT.

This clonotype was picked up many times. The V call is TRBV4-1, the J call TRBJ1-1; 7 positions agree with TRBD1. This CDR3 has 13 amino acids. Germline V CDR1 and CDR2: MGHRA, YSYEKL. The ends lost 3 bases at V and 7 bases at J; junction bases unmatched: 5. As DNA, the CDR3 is TGCGCCAGCAGCCACCCCGGACAGGTTGAAGCTTTCTTT. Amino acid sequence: CASSHPGQVEAFF.

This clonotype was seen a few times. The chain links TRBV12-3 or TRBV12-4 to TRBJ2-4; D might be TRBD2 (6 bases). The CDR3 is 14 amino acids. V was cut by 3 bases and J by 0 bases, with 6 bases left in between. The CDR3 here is CASSLGGAKNIQYF. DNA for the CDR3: TGTGCCAGCAGTTTGGGGGGAGCCAAAAACATTCAGTACTTC.

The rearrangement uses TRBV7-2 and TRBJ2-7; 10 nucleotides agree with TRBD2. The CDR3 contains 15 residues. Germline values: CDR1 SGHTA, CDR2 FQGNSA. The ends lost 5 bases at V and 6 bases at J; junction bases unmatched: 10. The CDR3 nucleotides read TGTGCCAGCAGCCCGCTTAGCGGGGGGCTCTTCGAGCAGTACTTC. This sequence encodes CASSPLSGGLFEQYF.

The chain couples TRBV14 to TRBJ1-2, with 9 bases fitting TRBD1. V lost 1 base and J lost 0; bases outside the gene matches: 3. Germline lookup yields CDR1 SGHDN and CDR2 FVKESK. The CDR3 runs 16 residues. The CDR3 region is CASSQVGQGANYGYTF. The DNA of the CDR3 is TGTGCCAGCAGCCAAGTGGGACAGGGAGCTAACTATGGCTACACCTTC.

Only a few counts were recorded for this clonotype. CDR3 coding DNA: TGTGCCAGCAGCTTTAAGAGTCAAATCTCCTACAATGAGCAGTTCTTC. Protein product: CASSFKSQISYNEQFF. J is TRBJ2-1 and V is TRBV7-8; no firm D call. Per the germline V gene, CDR1 is SGHVS and CDR2 is FQNEAQ. V was trimmed by 3 bases and J by 0 bases, leaving 12 bases between them. The CDR3 has 16 amino acids. The full variable domain, completed using reference TRBV7-8 and TRBJ2-1, is GAGVSQSPRYKVAKRGQDVALRCDPISGHVSLFWYQQALGQGPEFLTYFQNEAQLDKSGLPSDRFFAERPEGSVSTLKIQRTQQEDSAVYLCASSFKSQISYNEQFFGPGTRLTVL.

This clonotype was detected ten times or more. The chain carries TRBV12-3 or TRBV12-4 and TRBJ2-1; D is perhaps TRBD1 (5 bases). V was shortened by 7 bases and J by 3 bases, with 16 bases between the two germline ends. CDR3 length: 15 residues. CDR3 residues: CASNSDSLNYNEQFF. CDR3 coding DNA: TGTGCCAGCAACTCAGACAGCCTAAACTACAATGAGCAGTTCTTC.

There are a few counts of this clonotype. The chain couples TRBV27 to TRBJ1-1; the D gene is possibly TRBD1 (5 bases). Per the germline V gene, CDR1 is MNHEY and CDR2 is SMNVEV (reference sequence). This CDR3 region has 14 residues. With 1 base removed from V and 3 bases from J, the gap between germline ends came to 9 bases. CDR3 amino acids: CASSLWGGDTEAFF. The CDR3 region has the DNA TGTGCCAGCAGTTTATGGGGGGGTGACACTGAAGCTTTCTTT.

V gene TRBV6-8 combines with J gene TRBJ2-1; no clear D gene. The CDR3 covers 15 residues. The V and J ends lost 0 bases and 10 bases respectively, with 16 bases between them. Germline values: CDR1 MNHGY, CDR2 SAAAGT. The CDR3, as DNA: TGTGCCAGCAGTTACTCGTGGTATAGCCTCGAAGAGCAGTTCTTC. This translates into CASSYSWYSLEEQFF.

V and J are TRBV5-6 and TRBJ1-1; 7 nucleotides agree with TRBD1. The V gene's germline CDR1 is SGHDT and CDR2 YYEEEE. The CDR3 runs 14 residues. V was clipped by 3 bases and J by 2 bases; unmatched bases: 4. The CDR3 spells CASSYGTANTEAFF. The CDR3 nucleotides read TGTGCCAGCAGCTACGGGACAGCTAACACTGAAGCTTTCTTT.